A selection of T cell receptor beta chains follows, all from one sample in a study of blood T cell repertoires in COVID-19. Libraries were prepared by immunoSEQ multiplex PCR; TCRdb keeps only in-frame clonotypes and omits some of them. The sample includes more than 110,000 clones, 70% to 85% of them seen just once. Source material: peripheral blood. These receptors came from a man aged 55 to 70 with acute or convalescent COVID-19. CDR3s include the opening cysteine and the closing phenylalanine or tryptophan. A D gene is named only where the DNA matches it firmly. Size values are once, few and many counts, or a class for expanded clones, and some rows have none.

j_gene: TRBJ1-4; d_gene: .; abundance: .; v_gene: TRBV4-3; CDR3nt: TGCGCCAGCAGCCAAGCGTTAGCCGGGGGAATAGAAAAACTGTTTTTT; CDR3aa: CASSQALAGGIEKLFF
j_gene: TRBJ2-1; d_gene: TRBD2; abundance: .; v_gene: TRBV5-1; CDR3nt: TGCGCCAGCAGCCCTCCCTTCGGGAGGGCCCACAATGAGCAGTTCTTC; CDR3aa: CASSPPFGRAHNEQFF
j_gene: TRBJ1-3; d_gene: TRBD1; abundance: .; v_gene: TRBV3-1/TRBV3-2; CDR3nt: TGTGCCAGCAGCCCCCAGGGGGGAGGAAACACCATATATTTT; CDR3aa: CASSPQGGGNTIYF
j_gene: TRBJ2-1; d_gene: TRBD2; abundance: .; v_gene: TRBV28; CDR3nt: TGTGCCAGCACTTTAGCGGGAGGGGCGTACAATGAGCAGTTCTTC; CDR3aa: CASTLAGGAYNEQFF
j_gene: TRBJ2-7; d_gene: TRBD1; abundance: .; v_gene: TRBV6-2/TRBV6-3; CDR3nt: TGTGCCAGCAGTAACCAGGGGGTTTACTACGAGCAGTACTTC; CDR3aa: CASSNQGVYYEQYF
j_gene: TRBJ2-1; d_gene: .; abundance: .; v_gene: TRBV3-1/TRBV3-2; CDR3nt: TGTGCCAGCAGCCAAGATCGGGTATGGGGCCAAAACAATGAGCAGTTCTTC; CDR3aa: CASSQDRVWGQNNEQFF
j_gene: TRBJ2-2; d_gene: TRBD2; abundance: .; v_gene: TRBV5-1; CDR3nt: TGCGCCAGCAGCTTCGGGGACTATGGCACCGGGGAGCTGTTTTTT; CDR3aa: CASSFGDYGTGELFF
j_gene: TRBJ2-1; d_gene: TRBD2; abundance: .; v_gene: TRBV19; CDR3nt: TGTGCCAGTACTCTCTCGGGGGGCCTCCTAGCGGGAGGGGATGAGCAGTTCTTC; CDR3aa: CASTLSGGLLAGGDEQFF
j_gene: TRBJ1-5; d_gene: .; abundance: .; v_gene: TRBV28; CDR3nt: TGTGCCAGCAGCCCTCGGGGGGCCCAGCATTTT; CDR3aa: CASSPRGAQHF
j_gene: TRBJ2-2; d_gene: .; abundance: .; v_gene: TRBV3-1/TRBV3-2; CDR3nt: TGTGCCAGCAGCCTCCTGACCGGGGAGCTGTTTTTT; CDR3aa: CASSLLTGELFF
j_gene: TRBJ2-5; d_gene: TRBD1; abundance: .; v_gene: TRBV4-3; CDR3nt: TGCGCCAGCAGCCAAGGGCAGGGGGCAAATTTGTTGGGTGAGACCCAGTACTTC; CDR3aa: CASSQGQGANLLGETQYF
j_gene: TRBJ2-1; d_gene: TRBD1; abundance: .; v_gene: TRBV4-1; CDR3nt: TGCGCCAGCAGCCAGAGGACAGGCAGGGATGAGCAGTTCTTC; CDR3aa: CASSQRTGRDEQFF
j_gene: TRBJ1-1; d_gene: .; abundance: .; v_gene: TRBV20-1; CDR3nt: TGCAGTGCCCAAGAGGTAGCTGAAGCTTTCTTT; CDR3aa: CSAQEVAEAFF
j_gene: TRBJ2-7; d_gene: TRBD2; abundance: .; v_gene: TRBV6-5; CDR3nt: TGTGCCAGCAGTTTGACTAGCGGGAGGGCATACGAGCAGTACTTC; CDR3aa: CASSLTSGRAYEQYF
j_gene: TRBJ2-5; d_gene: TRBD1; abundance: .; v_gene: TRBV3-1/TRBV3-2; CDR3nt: TGTGCCAGCAGCCCTGGGACAGGGTGGGCGGGGGACCAGTACTTC; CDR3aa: CASSPGTGWAGDQYF
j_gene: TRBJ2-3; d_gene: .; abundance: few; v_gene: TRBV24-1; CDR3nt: TGTGCCACCGCTGGACAGAAGGGAACAGATACGCAGTATTTT; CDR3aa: CATAGQKGTDTQYF
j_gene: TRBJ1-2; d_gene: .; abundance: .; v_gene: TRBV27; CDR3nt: TGTGCCAGCAGCCCTCCGGGACAAAAAAACTATGGCTACACCTTC; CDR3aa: CASSPPGQKNYGYTF
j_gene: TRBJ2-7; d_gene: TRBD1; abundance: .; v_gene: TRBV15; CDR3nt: TGTGCCACCAGCAGGCAAGCAGCAGGGGGTAGCTACGAGCAGTACTTC; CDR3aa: CATSRQAAGGSYEQYF
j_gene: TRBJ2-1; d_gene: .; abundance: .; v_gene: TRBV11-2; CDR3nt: TGTGCCAGCAGCTTACAAGGGTTAACGGGAGCGAACGAGCAGTTCTTC; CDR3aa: CASSLQGLTGANEQFF
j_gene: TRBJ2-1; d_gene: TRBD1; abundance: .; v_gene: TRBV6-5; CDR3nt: TGTGCCAGCACCCTAACCGGGACAGGTCGGGATGAGCAGTTCTTC; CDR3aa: CASTLTGTGRDEQFF
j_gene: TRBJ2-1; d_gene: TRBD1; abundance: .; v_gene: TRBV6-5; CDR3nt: TGTGCCAGCAAACCTCCGGGACAGGCCTACAATGAGCAGTTCTTC; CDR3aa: CASKPPGQAYNEQFF
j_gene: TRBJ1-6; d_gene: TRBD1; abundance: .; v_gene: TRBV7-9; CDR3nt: TGTGCCAGCAGCCACGGGACAGGGCACTCACCCCTCCACTTT; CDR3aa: CASSHGTGHSPLHF
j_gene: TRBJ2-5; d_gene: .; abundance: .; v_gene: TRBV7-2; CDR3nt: TGTGCCAGCAGTCAAGGACTGAATAGGCGGGCCCAGTACTTC; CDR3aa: CASSQGLNRRAQYF
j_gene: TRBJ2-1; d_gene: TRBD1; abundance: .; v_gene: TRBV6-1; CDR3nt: TGTGCCAGCAGTGAATTTACCTCCGGGACAGGGGGATATGAGCAGTTCTTC; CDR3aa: CASSEFTSGTGGYEQFF